This T cell receptor (beta chain) was observed in a study of T cell responses to AZD1222 COVID-19 vaccine. Broader study findings: Compared with day 0, the breadth and depth of the Spike-specific TCR repertoire rose significantly after two doses of AZD1222. Scientists sampled the repertoires only once the peak T cell response had passed.

On this clone: Its antigen is unknown.

The study pooled second doses at about 4 or about 12 weeks. Trimming stripped 8 bases from V and 5 bases from J, with 10 bases between. This CDR3 has 12 amino acids. Germline lookup yields CDR1 SNHLY and CDR2 FYNNEI. The protocol was immunoSEQ multiplex PCR, while the TCRdb copy is restricted to in-frame clones and leaves out a portion. The table has 95,000 to 150,000 clones, about 92% seen once. The origin of this receptor is an adult who received the AZD1222 COVID-19 vaccine. The sample was peripheral blood, taken 28 days after the second AZD1222 dose. This chain links TRBV2 with TRBJ2-1; D ambiguous. This CDR3 reads CASSDQNNEQFF. CDR3 sequence (DNA): TGTGCCAGCTCAGACCAGAACAATGAGCAGTTCTTC. Looking up the rest from reference TRBV2 and TRBJ2-1 gives the full variable domain: EPEVTQTPSHQVTQMGQEVILRCVPISNHLYFYWYRQILGQKVEFLVSFYNNEISEKSEIFDDQFSVERPDGSNFTLKIRSTKLEDSAMYFCASSDQNNEQFFGPGTRLTVL.